A selection of T cell receptor beta chains follows, all from one sample in a study of vaccination effects on CD4 cells after COVID-19. This table comes from immunoSEQ multiplex PCR, and its TCRdb copy is limited to in-frame clones, with some not included. The sample lists roughly 25,000 clones, around 79% occurring once. Their recognized antigens are unknown. Here the sequenced sample was CD4+ T cells from PBMCs cultured with SARS-CoV-2 spike peptides, taken after COVID-19 vaccination. The source of these receptors is a human donor who received a COVID-19 vaccine. Both conserved end residues are part of each CDR3. The order of the fields is J gene, clone size, V gene, D gene, CDR3 DNA, CDR3 protein. D genes are given only for firm matches. Size is omitted from some rows. Given values are once, few, many or a class for expanded clones.

J: TRBJ1-1
size: NA
V: TRBV11-3
D: TRBD1
DNA: TGTGCCAGCGCTAAGGGACAGGGGGAGAGCACTGAAGCTTTCTTT
CDR3: CASAKGQGESTEAFF

J: TRBJ2-7
size: few
V: TRBV6-5
D: NA
DNA: TGTGCCAGCAGTTATAGCAGAAGAAACTACGAGCAGTACTTC
CDR3: CASSYSRRNYEQYF

J: TRBJ1-3
size: NA
V: TRBV30
D: NA
DNA: TGTGCCTGGAGTCGACACTCTGGAAACACCATATATTTT
CDR3: CAWSRHSGNTIYF

J: TRBJ2-7
size: NA
V: TRBV5-4
D: NA
DNA: TGTGCCAGCAGCTTGGCCGGGGACGAGCAGTACTTC
CDR3: CASSLAGDEQYF

J: TRBJ1-6
size: NA
V: TRBV5-6
D: TRBD1
DNA: TGTGCCAGCAGCGAACGACAGGGGGCGGATTCACCCCTCCACTTT
CDR3: CASSERQGADSPLHF

J: TRBJ2-7
size: NA
V: TRBV18
D: NA
DNA: TGTGCCAGCTCACCTGCAGCCTCCTACGAGCAGTACTTC
CDR3: CASSPAASYEQYF

J: TRBJ2-3
size: once
V: TRBV24-1
D: TRBD2
DNA: TGTGCCACCAGTGATTTTAGCGGGGGGTCGATAGATACGCAGTATTTT
CDR3: CATSDFSGGSIDTQYF

J: TRBJ1-2
size: NA
V: TRBV7-2
D: NA
DNA: TGTGCCAGCAGCCCCGAGAGGCTTGGCTACACCTTC
CDR3: CASSPERLGYTF

J: TRBJ2-7
size: NA
V: TRBV5-1
D: TRBD1
DNA: TGCGCCAGCAGCCACCCCGGACAGGGCGCCGAGCAGTACTTC
CDR3: CASSHPGQGAEQYF

J: TRBJ2-7
size: NA
V: TRBV18
D: NA
DNA: TGTGCCAGCTCACCAGGTGGGGGGCTTACCTACGAGCAGTACTTC
CDR3: CASSPGGGLTYEQYF

J: TRBJ1-2
size: once
V: TRBV6-4
D: NA
DNA: TGTGCCAGCAGTGAATCGGGCATACTTAACTATGGCTACACCTTC
CDR3: CASSESGILNYGYTF

J: TRBJ1-4
size: NA
V: TRBV5-4
D: TRBD1
DNA: TGTGCCAGCAGCAAATCAGGGGGCGGTGAAAAACTGTTTTTT
CDR3: CASSKSGGGEKLFF

J: TRBJ2-1
size: few
V: TRBV7-2
D: TRBD2
DNA: TGTGCCAGCAGCTTTAAGACTAGCGGAAAGAATGAGCAGTTCTTC
CDR3: CASSFKTSGKNEQFF

J: TRBJ1-2
size: NA
V: TRBV24-1
D: TRBD1
DNA: TGTGCCACCAGTTTGGGGGACAGGGTGAGTGGCTACACCTTC
CDR3: CATSLGDRVSGYTF

J: TRBJ2-2
size: NA
V: TRBV10-3
D: NA
DNA: TGTGCCATCAGTGAGTCTGGGGGGAGGAACACCGGGGAGCTGTTTTTT
CDR3: CAISESGGRNTGELFF

J: TRBJ2-5
size: NA
V: TRBV5-4
D: TRBD1
DNA: TGTGCCAGCAGCTCGGGACAGGCGGATGAGACCCAGTACTTC
CDR3: CASSSGQADETQYF

J: TRBJ2-5
size: few
V: TRBV6-1
D: NA
DNA: TGTGCCAGCAGTGAATGGGGTTCTGGAGAGACCCAGTACTTC
CDR3: CASSEWGSGETQYF

J: TRBJ1-6
size: once
V: TRBV27
D: TRBD1
DNA: TGTGCCAGCAGTTTAACGGGACAGGGACTAAGTACACCCCTCCACTTT
CDR3: CASSLTGQGLSTPLHF

J: TRBJ1-3
size: NA
V: TRBV6-1
D: NA
DNA: TGTGCCAGCAGTGAATGGACCTCTGGAAACACCATATATTTT
CDR3: CASSEWTSGNTIYF

J: TRBJ2-7
size: once
V: TRBV6-5
D: TRBD2
DNA: TGTGCCAGCCATGGTACTAGCGGGACCAGGGAGCAGTACTTC
CDR3: CASHGTSGTREQYF

J: TRBJ2-7
size: few
V: TRBV23-1
D: NA
DNA: TGCGCCAGCAGTCCCATTCCAGTTGGGGGACAAGAACCCTACGAGCAGTACTTC
CDR3: CASSPIPVGGQEPYEQYF

J: TRBJ2-5
size: NA
V: TRBV7-9
D: NA
DNA: TGTGCCAGCAGCTTAGCGTCGGGGGCAGAGACCCAGTACTTC
CDR3: CASSLASGAETQYF